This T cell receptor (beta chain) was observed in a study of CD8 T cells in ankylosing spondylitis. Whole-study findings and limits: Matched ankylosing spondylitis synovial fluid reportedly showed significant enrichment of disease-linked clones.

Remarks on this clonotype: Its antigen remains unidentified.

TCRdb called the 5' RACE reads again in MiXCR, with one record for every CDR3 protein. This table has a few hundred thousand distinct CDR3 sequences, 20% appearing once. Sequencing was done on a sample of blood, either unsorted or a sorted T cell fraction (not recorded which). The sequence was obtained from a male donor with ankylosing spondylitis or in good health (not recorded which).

The CDR3 region has the DNA TGTGCCAGCAGTCGGCGGGAGGGCTTCTCAGATACGCAGTATTTT. This encodes CASSRREGFSDTQYF. The chain carries TRBV28 and TRBJ2-3, with 9 bases aligning to TRBD2. Germline V gene data show CDR1 as MDHEN and CDR2 as SYDVKM. V lost 5 bases and J lost 4; bases outside the gene matches: 7. CDR3 length: 15 residues.